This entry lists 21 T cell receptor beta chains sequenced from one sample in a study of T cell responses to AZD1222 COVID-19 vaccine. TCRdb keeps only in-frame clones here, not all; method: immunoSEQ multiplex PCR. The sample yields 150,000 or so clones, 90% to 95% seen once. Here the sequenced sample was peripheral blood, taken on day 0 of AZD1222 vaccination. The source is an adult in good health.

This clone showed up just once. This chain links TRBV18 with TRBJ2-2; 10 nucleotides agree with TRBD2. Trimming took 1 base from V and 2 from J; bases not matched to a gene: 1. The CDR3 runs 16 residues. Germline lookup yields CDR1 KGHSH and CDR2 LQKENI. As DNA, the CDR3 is TGTGCCAGCTCACCACTAGCGGGGGGCAACACCGGGGAGCTGTTTTTT. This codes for CASSPLAGGNTGELFF.

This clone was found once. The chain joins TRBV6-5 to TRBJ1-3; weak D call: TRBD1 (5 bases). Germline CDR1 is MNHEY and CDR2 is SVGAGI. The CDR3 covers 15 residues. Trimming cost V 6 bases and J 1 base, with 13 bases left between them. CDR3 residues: CASSRGRGSGNTIYF. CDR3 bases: TGTGCCAGCAGCCGGGGACGCGGATCTGGAAACACCATATATTTT.

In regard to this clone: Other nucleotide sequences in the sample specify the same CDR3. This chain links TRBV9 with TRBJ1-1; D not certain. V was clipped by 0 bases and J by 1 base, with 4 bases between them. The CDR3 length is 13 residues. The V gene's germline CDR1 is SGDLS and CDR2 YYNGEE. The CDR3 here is CASSVGRNTEAFF. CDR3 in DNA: TGTGCCAGCAGCGTAGGGAGGAACACTGAAGCTTTCTTT.

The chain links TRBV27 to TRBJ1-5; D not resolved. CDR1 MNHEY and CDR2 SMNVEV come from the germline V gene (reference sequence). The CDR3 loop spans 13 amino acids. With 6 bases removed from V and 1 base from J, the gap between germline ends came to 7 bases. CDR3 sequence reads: CASRTGSNQPQHF. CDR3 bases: TGTGCCAGCAGGACTGGGAGCAATCAGCCCCAGCATTTT.

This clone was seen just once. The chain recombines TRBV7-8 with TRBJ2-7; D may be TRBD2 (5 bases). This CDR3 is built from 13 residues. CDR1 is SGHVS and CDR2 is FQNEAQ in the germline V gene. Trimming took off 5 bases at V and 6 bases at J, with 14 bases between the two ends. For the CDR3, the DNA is TGTGCCAGCAGCCGTTCGACTATTCGCGAGCAGTACTTC. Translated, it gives CASSRSTIREQYF. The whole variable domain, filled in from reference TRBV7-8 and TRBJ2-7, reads GAGVSQSPRYKVAKRGQDVALRCDPISGHVSLFWYQQALGQGPEFLTYFQNEAQLDKSGLPSDRFFAERPEGSVSTLKIQRTQQEDSAVYLCASSRSTIREQYFGPGTRLTVT.

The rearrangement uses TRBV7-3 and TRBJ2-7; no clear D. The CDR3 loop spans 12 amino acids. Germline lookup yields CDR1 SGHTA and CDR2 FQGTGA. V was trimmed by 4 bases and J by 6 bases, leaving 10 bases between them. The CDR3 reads CASSSHLGEQYF. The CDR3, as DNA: TGTGCCAGCAGCTCCCACCTGGGCGAGCAGTACTTC.

Here the CDR3 reads CAITADSPWGTEAFF. In DNA, the CDR3 is TGTGCCATCACCGCGGACAGCCCCTGGGGCACTGAAGCTTTCTTT. The gene calls are TRBV10-3 and TRBJ1-1, with D maybe TRBD1 (6 bases). CDR1 and CDR2 (germline): ENHRY, SYGVKD. V gave up 7 bases and J gave up 4 bases, with 19 bases separating them. The CDR3 has 15 amino acids.

The CDR3, as DNA: TGTGCCAGCAGTTTAGGTAGATGGACACTTAGGGTATGGGGCACTGAAGCTTTCTTT. Its translation is CASSLGRWTLRVWGTEAFF. The rearrangement links TRBV28 to TRBJ1-1, with a weak D call TRBD1 (5 bases). CDR1 is MDHEN and CDR2 is SYDVKM in the germline V gene. Deletions cut 2 bases from V and 4 bases from J, with 26 bases between. The CDR3 spans 19 residues.

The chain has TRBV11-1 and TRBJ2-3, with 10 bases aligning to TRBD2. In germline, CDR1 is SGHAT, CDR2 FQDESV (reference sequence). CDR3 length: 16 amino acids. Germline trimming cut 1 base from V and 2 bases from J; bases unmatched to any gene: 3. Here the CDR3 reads CASSLVAGGSTDTQYF. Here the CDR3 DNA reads TGTGCCAGCAGCTTAGTAGCGGGAGGTTCCACAGATACGCAGTATTTT.

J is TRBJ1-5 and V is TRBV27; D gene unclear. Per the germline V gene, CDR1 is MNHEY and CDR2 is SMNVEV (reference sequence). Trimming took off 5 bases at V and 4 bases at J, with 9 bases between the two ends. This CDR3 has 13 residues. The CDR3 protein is CASSQEYNQPQHF. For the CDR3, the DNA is TGTGCCAGCAGTCAGGAGTATAATCAGCCCCAGCATTTT.

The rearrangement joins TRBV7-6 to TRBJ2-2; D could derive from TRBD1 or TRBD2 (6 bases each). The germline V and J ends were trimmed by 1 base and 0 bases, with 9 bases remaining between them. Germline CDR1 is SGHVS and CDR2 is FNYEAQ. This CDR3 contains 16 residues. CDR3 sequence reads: CASSLERGPNTGELFF. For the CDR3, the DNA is TGTGCCAGCAGCTTAGAACGGGGGCCGAACACCGGGGAGCTGTTTTTT.

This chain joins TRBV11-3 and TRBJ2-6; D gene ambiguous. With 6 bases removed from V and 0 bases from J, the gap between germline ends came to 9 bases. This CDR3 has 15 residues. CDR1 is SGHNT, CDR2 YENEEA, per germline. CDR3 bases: TGTGCCAGCAGTCAACGTAGCTCTGGGGCCAACGTCCTGACTTTC. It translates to CASSQRSSGANVLTF. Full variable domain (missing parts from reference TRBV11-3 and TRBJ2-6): EAGVVQSPRYKIIEKKQPVAFWCNPISGHNTLYWYLQNLGQGPELLIRYENEEAVDDSQLPKDRFSAERLKGVDSTLKIQPAELGDSAVYLCASSQRSSGANVLTFGAGSRLTVL.

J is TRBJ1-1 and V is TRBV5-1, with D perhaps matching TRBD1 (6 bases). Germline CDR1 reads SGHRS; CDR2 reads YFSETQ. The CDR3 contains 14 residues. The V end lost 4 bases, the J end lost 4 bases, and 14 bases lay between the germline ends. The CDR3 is CASSPTGLGTEAFF. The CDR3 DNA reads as TGCGCCAGCAGCCCGACAGGATTGGGCACTGAAGCTTTCTTT.

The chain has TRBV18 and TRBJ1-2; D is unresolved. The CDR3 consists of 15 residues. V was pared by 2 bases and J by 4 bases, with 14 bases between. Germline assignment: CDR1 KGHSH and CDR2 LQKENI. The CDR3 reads CASSPSGRPTYGYTF. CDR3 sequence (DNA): TGTGCCAGCTCACCATCCGGACGGCCGACCTATGGCTACACCTTC.

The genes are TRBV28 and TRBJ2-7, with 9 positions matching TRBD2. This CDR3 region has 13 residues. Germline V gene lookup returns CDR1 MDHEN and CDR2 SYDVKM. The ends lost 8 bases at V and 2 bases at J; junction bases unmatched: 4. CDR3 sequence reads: CASEAGGPYEQYF. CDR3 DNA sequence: TGTGCCAGCGAGGCGGGAGGGCCCTACGAGCAGTACTTC.

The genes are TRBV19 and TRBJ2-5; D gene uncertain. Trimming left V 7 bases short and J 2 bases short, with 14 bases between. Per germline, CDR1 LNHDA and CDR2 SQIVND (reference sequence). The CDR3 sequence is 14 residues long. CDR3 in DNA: TGTGCCAGTAAAGACCCCGGGCTTCAAGAGACCCAGTACTTC. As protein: CASKDPGLQETQYF.

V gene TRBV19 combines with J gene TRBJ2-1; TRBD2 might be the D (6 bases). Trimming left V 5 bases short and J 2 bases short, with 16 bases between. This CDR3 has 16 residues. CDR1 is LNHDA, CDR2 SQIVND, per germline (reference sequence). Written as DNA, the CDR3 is TGTGCCAGTAGTTCGCGGACTAATCCCACCTACAATGAGCAGTTCTTC. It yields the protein CASSSRTNPTYNEQFF.

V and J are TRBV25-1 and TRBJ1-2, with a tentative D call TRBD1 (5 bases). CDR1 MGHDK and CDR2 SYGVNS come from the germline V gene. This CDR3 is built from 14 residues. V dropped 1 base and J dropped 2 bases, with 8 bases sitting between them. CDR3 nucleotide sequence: TGTGCCAGCAGTGAATGGAAGGGGAACTATGGCTACACCTTC. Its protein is CASSEWKGNYGYTF.

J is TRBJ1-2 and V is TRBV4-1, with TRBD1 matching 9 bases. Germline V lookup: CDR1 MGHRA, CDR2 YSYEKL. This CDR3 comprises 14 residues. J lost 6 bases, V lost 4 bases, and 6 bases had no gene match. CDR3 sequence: CASSLDRGNNGYTF. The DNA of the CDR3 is TGCGCCAGCAGCCTCGACAGGGGGAATAATGGCTACACCTTC.

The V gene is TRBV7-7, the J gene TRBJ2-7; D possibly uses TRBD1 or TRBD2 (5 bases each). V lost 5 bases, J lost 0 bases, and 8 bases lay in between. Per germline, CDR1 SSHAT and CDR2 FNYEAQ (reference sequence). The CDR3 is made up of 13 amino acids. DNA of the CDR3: TGTGCCAGCAGCCTCGGGGCCTCCTACGAGCAGTACTTC. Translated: CASSLGASYEQYF.

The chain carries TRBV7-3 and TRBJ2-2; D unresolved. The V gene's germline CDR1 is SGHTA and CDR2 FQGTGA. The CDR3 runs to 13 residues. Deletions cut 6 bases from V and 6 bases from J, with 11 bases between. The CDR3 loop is CASSPTRPGELFF. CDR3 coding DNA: TGTGCCAGCAGTCCAACCCGCCCCGGGGAGCTGTTTTTT.